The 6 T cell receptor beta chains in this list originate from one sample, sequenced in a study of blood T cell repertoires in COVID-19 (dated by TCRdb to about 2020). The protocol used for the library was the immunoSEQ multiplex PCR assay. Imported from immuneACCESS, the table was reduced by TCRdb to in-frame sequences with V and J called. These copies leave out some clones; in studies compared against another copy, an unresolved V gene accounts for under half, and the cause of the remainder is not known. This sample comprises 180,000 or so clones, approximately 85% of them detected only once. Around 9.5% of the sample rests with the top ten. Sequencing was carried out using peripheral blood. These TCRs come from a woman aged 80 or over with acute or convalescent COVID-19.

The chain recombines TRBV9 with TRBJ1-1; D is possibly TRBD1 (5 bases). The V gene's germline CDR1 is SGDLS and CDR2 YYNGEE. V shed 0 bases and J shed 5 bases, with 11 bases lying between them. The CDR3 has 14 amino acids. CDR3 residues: CASSVGYKGTEAFF. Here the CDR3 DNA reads TGTGCCAGCAGCGTAGGATACAAGGGGACTGAAGCTTTCTTT.

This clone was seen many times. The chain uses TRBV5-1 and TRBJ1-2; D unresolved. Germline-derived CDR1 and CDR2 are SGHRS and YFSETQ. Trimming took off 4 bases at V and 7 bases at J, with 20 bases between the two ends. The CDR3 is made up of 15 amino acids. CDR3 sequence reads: CASSPGSLRRSGYTF. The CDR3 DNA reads TGCGCCAGCAGCCCCGGGTCCCTGAGAAGAAGTGGCTACACCTTC.

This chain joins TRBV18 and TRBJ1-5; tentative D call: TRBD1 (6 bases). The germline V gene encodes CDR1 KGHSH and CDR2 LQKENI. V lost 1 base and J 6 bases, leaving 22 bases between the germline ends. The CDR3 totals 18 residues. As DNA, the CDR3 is TGTGCCAGCTCACCACGGGCGGGGGGCGCGATGGAAAGTCAGCCCCAGCATTTT. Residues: CASSPRAGGAMESQPQHF.

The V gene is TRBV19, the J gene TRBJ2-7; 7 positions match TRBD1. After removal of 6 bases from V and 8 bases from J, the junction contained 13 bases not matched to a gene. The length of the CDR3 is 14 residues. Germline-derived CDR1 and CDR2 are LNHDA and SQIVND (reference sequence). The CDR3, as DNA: TGTGCCAGTAGCCCCCGAGACAGGGCTCACCAGCAGTACTTC. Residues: CASSPRDRAHQQYF.

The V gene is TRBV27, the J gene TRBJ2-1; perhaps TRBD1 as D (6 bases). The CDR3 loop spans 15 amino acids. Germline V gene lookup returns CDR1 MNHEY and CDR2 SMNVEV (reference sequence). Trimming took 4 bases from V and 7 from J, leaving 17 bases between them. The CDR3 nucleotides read TGTGCCAGCAGTTCCCGCCGGGCAGGGGCAAATGAGCAGTTCTTC. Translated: CASSSRRAGANEQFF.

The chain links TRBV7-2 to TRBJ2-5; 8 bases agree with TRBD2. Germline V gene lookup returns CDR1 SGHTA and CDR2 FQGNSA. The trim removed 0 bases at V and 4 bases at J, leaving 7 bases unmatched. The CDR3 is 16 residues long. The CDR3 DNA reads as TGTGCCAGCAGCTTAGCCCCCGGGGGGGCTGCAGAGACCCAGTACTTC. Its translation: CASSLAPGGAAETQYF.